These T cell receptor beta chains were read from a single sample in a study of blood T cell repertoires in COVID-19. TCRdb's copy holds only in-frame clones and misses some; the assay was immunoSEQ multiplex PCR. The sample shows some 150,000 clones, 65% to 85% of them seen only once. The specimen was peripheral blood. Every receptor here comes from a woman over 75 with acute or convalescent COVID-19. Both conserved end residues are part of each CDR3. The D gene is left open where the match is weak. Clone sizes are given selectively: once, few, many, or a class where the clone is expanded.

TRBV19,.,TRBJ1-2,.,CASSISQGNYGYTF,TGTGCCAGTAGTATATCACAGGGAAACTATGGCTACACCTTC
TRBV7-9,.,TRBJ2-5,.,CASSFTGRETQYF,TGTGCCAGCAGCTTTACAGGGCGTGAGACCCAGTACTTC
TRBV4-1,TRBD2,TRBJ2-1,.,CASSRLLAGGRGEQFF,TGCGCCAGCAGCCGGTTACTAGCGGGGGGCCGTGGTGAGCAGTTCTTC
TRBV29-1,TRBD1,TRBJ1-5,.,CSVRDSHNQPQHF,TGCAGCGTTCGGGACAGCCACAATCAGCCCCAGCATTTT
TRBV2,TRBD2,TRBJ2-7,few,CASSDRGLGQYF,TGTGCCAGCAGTGATAGGGGACTAGGGCAGTACTTC
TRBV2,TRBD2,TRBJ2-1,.,CASSERLAGNNEQFF,TGTGCCAGCAGTGAACGACTAGCGGGAAACAATGAGCAGTTCTTC
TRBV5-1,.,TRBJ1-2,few,CASSLGGDYGYTF,TGCGCCAGCAGCTTGGGAGGTGACTATGGCTACACCTTC
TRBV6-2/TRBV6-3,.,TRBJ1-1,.,CASSHGGKAFF,TGTGCCAGCAGTCATGGCGGGAAAGCTTTCTTT
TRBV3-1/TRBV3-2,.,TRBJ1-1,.,CASSHGEAEAFF,TGTGCCAGCAGCCATGGAGAGGCTGAAGCTTTCTTT
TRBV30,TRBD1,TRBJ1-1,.,CAWTPGTAYTEAFF,TGTGCCTGGACCCCCGGGACAGCTTACACTGAAGCTTTCTTT
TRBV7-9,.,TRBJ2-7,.,CASTLTAYEQYF,TGTGCCAGCACCCTCACAGCCTACGAGCAGTACTTC
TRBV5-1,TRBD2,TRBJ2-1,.,CASSLVLAGGDEQFF,TGCGCCAGCAGCTTGGTGCTAGCGGGAGGCGATGAGCAGTTCTTC
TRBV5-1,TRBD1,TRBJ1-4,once,CASSQAGRGQEKLFF,TGCGCCAGCAGCCAGGCGGGCAGGGGGCAAGAAAAACTGTTTTTT
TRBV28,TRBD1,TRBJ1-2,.,CASSLGQSYGYTF,TGTGCCAGCAGTTTGGGACAGAGCTATGGCTACACCTTC
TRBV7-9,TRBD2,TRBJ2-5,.,CASSFGLAGRETQYF,TGTGCCAGCAGCTTCGGCCTAGCGGGGCGGGAGACCCAGTACTTC
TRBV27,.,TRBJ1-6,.,CASSFRSYNSPLHF,TGTGCCAGCAGCTTCAGGTCCTATAATTCACCCCTCCACTTT
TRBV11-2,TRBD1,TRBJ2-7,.,CASSQSGTGYEQYF,TGTGCCAGCAGCCAGTCCGGGACAGGCTACGAGCAGTACTTC
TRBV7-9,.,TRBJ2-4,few,CASSLVSGELAKNIQYF,TGTGCCAGCAGCTTAGTATCAGGGGAACTTGCCAAAAACATTCAGTACTTC
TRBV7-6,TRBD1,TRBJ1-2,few,CASSLGPDRALYGYTF,TGTGCCAGCAGCTTAGGTCCCGACAGGGCGCTCTACGGCTACACCTTC
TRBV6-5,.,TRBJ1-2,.,CASHPDTYGYTF,TGTGCCAGTCACCCGGACACCTATGGCTACACCTTC
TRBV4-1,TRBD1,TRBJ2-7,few,CASSQPGQGLGYEQYF,TGCGCCAGCAGCCAACCGGGACAGGGGCTCGGCTACGAGCAGTACTTC
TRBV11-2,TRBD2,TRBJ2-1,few,CASRSLLAGHYNEQFF,TGTGCCAGCAGGAGCCTTCTAGCGGGGCATTACAATGAGCAGTTCTTC
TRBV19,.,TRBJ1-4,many,CASGQRGGKEKLFF,TGTGCCAGTGGACAGAGGGGTGGTAAAGAAAAACTGTTTTTT
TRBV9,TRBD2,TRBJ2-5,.,CASSSGRLAGTYQETQYF,TGTGCCAGCAGCTCCGGGAGGTTAGCGGGCACCTATCAAGAGACCCAGTACTTC
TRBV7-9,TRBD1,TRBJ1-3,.,CASTRYTGQGSSGNTIYF,TGTGCCAGCACCCGATACACAGGACAGGGGTCATCTGGAAACACCATATATTTT
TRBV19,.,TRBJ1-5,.,CARNAYRADGNQPQHF,TGTGCCAGGAACGCATACAGGGCTGACGGCAATCAGCCCCAGCATTTT
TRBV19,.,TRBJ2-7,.,CASSSTSTGRSYEQYF,TGTGCCAGTAGCTCCACCTCAACGGGGAGGTCCTACGAGCAGTACTTC
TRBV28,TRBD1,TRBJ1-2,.,CASSSGQARGFYGYTF,TGTGCCAGCAGTTCGGGACAGGCGAGGGGGTTCTATGGCTACACCTTC
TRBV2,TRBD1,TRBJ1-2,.,CASSVPGQANYGYTF,TGTGCCAGCAGTGTGCCGGGACAGGCCAACTATGGCTACACCTTC
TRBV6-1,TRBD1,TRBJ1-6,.,CASSDHLRTGRKNSPLHF,TGTGCCAGCAGTGACCACCTAAGGACAGGGAGGAAAAATTCACCCCTCCACTTT
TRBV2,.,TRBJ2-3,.,CASKEDTDTQYF,TGTGCCAGCAAGGAGGATACAGATACGCAGTATTTT
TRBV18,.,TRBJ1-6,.,CASSQDRKNSPLHF,TGTGCCAGCTCCCAAGACAGGAAGAATTCACCCCTCCACTTT
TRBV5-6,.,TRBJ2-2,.,CASSLVYGLYSANTGELFF,TGTGCCAGCAGCTTGGTGTACGGGTTGTATTCTGCGAACACCGGGGAGCTGTTTTTT
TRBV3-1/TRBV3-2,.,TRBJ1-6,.,CASSQETGLYNSPLHF,TGTGCCAGCAGCCAAGAAACAGGGCTGTATAATTCACCCCTCCACTTT
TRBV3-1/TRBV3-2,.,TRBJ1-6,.,CASSQGPELGSPLHF,TGTGCCAGCAGCCAAGGCCCGGAGCTTGGTTCACCCCTCCACTTT
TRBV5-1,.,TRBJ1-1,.,CASSSGGFEAFF,TGCGCCAGCAGCTCCGGAGGGTTTGAAGCTTTCTTT
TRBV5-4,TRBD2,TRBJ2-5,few,CASSRRLAGGQETQYF,TGTGCCAGCAGCCGTAGACTAGCAGGAGGCCAAGAGACCCAGTACTTC
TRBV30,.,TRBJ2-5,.,CAWSVSSFRETQYF,TGTGCCTGGAGCGTCTCTAGCTTTAGAGAGACCCAGTACTTC
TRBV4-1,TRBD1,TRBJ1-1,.,CASSLHRTGNTEAFF,TGCGCCAGCAGCCTACACAGGACAGGGAACACTGAAGCTTTCTTT
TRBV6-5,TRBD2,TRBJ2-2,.,CASVWGGNTGELFF,TGTGCCAGCGTGTGGGGGGGGAACACCGGGGAGCTGTTTTTT
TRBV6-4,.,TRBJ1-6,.,CASSEAVKGGPLHF,TGTGCCAGCAGTGAGGCGGTTAAGGGAGGACCCCTCCACTTT
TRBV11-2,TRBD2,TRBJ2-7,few,CASSLTRGGGSEQYF,TGTGCCAGCAGCTTAACTCGCGGGGGAGGTAGTGAGCAGTACTTC
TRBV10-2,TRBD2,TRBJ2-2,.,CASQGLPNTGELFF,TGCGCCAGCCAGGGACTACCGAACACCGGGGAGCTGTTTTTT
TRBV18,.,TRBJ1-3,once,CASSPRGVGNTIYF,TGTGCCAGCTCACCCCGGGGGGTCGGAAACACCATATATTTT
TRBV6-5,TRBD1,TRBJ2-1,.,CASSYEGAYNEQFF,TGTGCCAGCAGTTACGAGGGGGCTTACAATGAGCAGTTCTTC
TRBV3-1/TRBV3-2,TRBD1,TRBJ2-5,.,CASSRTGGRETQYF,TGTGCCAGCAGCCGTACAGGGGGTCGAGAGACCCAGTACTTC
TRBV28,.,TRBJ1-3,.,CASRRGRRLGNTIYF,TGTGCCAGCAGGCGTGGCAGGAGGCTCGGAAACACCATATATTTT
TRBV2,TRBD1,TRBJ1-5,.,CASSYRGVRNQPQHF,TGTGCCAGCAGTTACAGGGGTGTGCGCAATCAGCCCCAGCATTTT
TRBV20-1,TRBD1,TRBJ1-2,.,CSASERPGQLNGYTF,TGCAGTGCTAGTGAGAGACCGGGACAGCTAAATGGCTACACCTTC
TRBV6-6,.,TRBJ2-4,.,CASSRPYEDIQYF,TGTGCCAGCAGTCGACCCTACGAAGACATTCAGTACTTC